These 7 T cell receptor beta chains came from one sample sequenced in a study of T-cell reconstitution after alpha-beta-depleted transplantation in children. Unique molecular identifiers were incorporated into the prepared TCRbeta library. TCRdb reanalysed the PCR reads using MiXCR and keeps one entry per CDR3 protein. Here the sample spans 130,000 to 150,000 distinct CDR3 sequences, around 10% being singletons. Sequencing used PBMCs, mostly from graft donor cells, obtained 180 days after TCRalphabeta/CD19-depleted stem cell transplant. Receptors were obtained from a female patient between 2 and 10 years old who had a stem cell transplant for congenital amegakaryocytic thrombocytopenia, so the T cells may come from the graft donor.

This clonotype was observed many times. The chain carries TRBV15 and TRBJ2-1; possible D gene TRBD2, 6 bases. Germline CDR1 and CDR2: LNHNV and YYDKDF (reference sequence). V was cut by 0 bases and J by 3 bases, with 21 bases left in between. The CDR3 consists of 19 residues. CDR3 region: CATSREAFVDPSDYNEQFF. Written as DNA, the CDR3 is TGTGCCACCAGCAGAGAGGCATTCGTCGACCCTAGCGACTACAATGAGCAGTTCTTC.

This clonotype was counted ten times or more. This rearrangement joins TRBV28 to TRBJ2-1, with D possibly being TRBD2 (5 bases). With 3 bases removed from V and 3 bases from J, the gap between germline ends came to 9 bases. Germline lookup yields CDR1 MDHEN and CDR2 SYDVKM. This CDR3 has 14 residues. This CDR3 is CASSFGGSYNEQFF. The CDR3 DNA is TGTGCCAGCAGTTTCGGTGGGAGCTACAATGAGCAGTTCTTC.

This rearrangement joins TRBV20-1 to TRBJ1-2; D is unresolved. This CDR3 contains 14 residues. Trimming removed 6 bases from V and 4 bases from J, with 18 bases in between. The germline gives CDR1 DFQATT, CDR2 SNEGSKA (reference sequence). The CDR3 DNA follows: TGCAGTGCCCGAGGGTCTTACCTAGGCTATGGCTACACCTTC. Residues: CSARGSYLGYGYTF.

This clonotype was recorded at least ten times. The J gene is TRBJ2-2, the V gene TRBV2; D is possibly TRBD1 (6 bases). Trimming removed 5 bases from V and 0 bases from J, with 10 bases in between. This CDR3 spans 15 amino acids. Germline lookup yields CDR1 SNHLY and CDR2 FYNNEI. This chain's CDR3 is CASSRGNPNTGELFF. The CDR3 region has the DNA TGTGCCAGCAGTAGGGGGAATCCGAACACCGGGGAGCTGTTTTTT.

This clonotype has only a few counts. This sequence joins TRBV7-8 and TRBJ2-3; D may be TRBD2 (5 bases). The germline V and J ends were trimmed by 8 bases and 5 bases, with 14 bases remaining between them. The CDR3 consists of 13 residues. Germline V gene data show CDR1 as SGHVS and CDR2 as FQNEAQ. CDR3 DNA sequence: TGTGCCAGCCGGTCGAGGGCTCTAGATACGCAGTATTTT. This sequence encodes CASRSRALDTQYF.

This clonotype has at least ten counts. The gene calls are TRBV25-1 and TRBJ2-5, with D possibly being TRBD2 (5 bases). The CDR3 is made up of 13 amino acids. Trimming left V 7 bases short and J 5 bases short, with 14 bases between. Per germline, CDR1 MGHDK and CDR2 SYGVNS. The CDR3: CASTLPGKETQYF. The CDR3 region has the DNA TGTGCCAGCACCCTCCCCGGGAAGGAGACCCAGTACTTC.

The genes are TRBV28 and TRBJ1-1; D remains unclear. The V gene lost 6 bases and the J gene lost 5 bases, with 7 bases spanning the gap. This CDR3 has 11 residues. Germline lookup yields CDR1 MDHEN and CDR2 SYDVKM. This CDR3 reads CASSRVTEAFF. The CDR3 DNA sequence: TGTGCCAGCAGCCGAGTTACTGAAGCTTTCTTT.